The count of the clone carrying this T cell receptor beta chain is one. Its antigen is not known. The method was immunoSEQ multiplex PCR; TCRdb's version includes in-frame clones alone and lacks a portion of them. In the table there are 90,000 to 150,000 clones, about 89% of which are singletons. The V gene's germline CDR1 is SGHTS and CDR2 YDEGEE. This CDR3 comprises 12 residues. V lost 5 bases to trimming and J lost 12 bases; unmatched junction nucleotides: 8. This entry belongs to a study of T cell responses to AZD1222 COVID-19 vaccine. Study-level information: Samples with a second dose at about 4 or about 12 weeks were pooled together.

The study, taken as a whole, reports: Donors skewed white British and female; clonal diversity was possibly underestimated.

The receptor was derived from an adult in good health. This rearrangement joins TRBV5-8 to TRBJ2-1; 7 nucleotides match TRBD1. This specimen consisted of peripheral blood, obtained on day 0 of AZD1222 vaccination. CDR3 nucleotide sequence: TGTGCCAGCAGTTCAGGGGGACGGGGGCAGTTCTTC. Its protein product is CASSSGGRGQFF.